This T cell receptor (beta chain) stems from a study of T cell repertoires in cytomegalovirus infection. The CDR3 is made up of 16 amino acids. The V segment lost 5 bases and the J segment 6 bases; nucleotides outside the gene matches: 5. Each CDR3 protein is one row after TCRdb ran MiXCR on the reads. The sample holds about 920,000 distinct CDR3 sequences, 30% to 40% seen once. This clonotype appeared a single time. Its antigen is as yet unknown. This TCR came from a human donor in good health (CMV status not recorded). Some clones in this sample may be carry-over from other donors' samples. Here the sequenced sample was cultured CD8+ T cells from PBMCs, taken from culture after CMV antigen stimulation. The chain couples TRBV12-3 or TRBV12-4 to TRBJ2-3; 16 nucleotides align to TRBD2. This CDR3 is CASSGGLAGGFDTQYF. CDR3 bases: TGTGCCAGCAGTGGGGGACTAGCGGGGGGGTTTGATACGCAGTATTTT.